This T cell receptor (beta chain) was identified in a study of OX40 agonist ivuxolimab in advanced cancers. CDR1 is SEHNR and CDR2 is FQNEAQ in the germline V gene (reference sequence). CDR3 size: 15 residues. Trimming pared 5 bases from V and 0 bases from J, leaving 11 bases between. Study outcomes and limitations: Specificity for antigen went undetermined in the expanded peripheral T cells.

Measured with immunoSEQ multiplex PCR; TCRdb has only the in-frame clones, and not every one. The sample records some 14,000 clones, about 76% being singletons. This clone turned up a few times. What it binds is not known. The TCR originated in an adult with an advanced solid tumor such as melanoma, head and neck, liver or kidney cancer. The sample consisted of CD4+ or CD8+ T cells sorted from blood, taken in a trial of the OX40 agonist ivuxolimab. The chain is built from TRBV7-9 and TRBJ1-3; unclear D gene. DNA of the CDR3: TGTGCCAGCAGCCGTGACGCCGACTCTGGAAACACCATATATTTT. It codes for CASSRDADSGNTIYF.